These T cell receptor beta chains were read from a single sample in a study of technical replicates of blood from a handful of donors. The protocol was immunoSEQ multiplex PCR, while the TCRdb copy is restricted to in-frame clones and leaves out a portion. The top ten hold roughly 10% of the sample, which has about 9,400 clones, around 91% seen once. Source material: PBMCs. The receptors here all came from a human donor in good health. Each CDR3 is given with its conserved first and last residue. The order of the fields is V gene, D gene, J gene, CDR3 length, clone size, CDR3 DNA, CDR3 protein. The D gene is left open where the match is weak. Not every row has a clone size; where given, it reads once, few, many or a size class.

v_call: TRBV6-5
d_call: TRBD2
j_call: TRBJ2-2
cdr3_length: 15
clone_size: once
cdr3_nt: TGTGCCAGCACCAAGCAGGGAGGGTACACCGGGGAGCTGTTTTTT
cdr3_aa: CASTKQGGYTGELFF

v_call: TRBV28
d_call: TRBD1
j_call: TRBJ1-5
cdr3_length: 15
clone_size: few
cdr3_nt: TGTGCCAGCAGTTTGGCACAGGGGAGTAATCAGCCCCAGCATTTT
cdr3_aa: CASSLAQGSNQPQHF

v_call: TRBV2
d_call: TRBD2
j_call: TRBJ2-2
cdr3_length: 13
clone_size: .
cdr3_nt: TGTGCCGGCACAGCGGGAGCGGACGGGGAGCTGTTTTTT
cdr3_aa: CAGTAGADGELFF

v_call: TRBV10-2
d_call: .
j_call: TRBJ1-4
cdr3_length: 14
clone_size: .
cdr3_nt: TGCGCCAGCAGGGGAAGTCAGGGTAATGAAAAACTGTTTTTT
cdr3_aa: CASRGSQGNEKLFF

v_call: TRBV7-9
d_call: .
j_call: TRBJ1-4
cdr3_length: 14
clone_size: .
cdr3_nt: TGTGCCAGCAGCCGTGACAGGACTAATGAAAAACTGTTTTTT
cdr3_aa: CASSRDRTNEKLFF

v_call: TRBV10-3
d_call: .
j_call: TRBJ1-1
cdr3_length: 14
clone_size: .
cdr3_nt: TGTGCCATCAGGAAGGCAGGGCAGGACACTGAAGCTTTCTTT
cdr3_aa: CAIRKAGQDTEAFF

v_call: TRBV6-1
d_call: .
j_call: TRBJ2-1
cdr3_length: 16
clone_size: .
cdr3_nt: TGTGCCAGCAGTGAAACTGGAGGGGACCCTTACAATGAGCAGTTCTTC
cdr3_aa: CASSETGGDPYNEQFF

v_call: TRBV7-6
d_call: TRBD1
j_call: TRBJ1-4
cdr3_length: 16
clone_size: .
cdr3_nt: TGTGCCAGCAGCTTAGTCCGGACAGGGGGTAATGAAAAACTGTTTTTT
cdr3_aa: CASSLVRTGGNEKLFF

v_call: TRBV7-9
d_call: .
j_call: TRBJ1-1
cdr3_length: 15
clone_size: .
cdr3_nt: TGTGCCAGCAGCTTCCGTTCGACAGGAAACACTGAAGCTTTCTTT
cdr3_aa: CASSFRSTGNTEAFF

v_call: TRBV2
d_call: .
j_call: TRBJ1-4
cdr3_length: 14
clone_size: .
cdr3_nt: TGTGCCAGCACGAGGGTCGGGACTGGTGAAAAACTGTTTTTT
cdr3_aa: CASTRVGTGEKLFF

v_call: TRBV27
d_call: .
j_call: TRBJ2-7
cdr3_length: 14
clone_size: .
cdr3_nt: TGTGCCAGCAGTTTGGACACCTTCTCCTACGAGCAGTACTTC
cdr3_aa: CASSLDTFSYEQYF

v_call: TRBV29-1
d_call: TRBD2
j_call: TRBJ2-1
cdr3_length: 15
clone_size: .
cdr3_nt: TGCAGCGTTGAAACGAACGGGAGGGCGTACAATGAGCAGTTCTTC
cdr3_aa: CSVETNGRAYNEQFF

v_call: TRBV13
d_call: .
j_call: TRBJ1-2
cdr3_length: 16
clone_size: .
cdr3_nt: TGTGCCAGCAGCTTTTATGGGCAGAAATTCAACTATGGCTACACCTTC
cdr3_aa: CASSFYGQKFNYGYTF

v_call: TRBV7-9
d_call: .
j_call: TRBJ1-2
cdr3_length: 15
clone_size: .
cdr3_nt: TGTGCCAGCAGCGTGGGCGCCGACAGGCCCTATGGCTACACCTTC
cdr3_aa: CASSVGADRPYGYTF

v_call: TRBV7-8
d_call: .
j_call: TRBJ2-2
cdr3_length: 18
clone_size: .
cdr3_nt: TGTGCCAGCAGCTTAGAGGGGACTCAAGTATCGAACACCGGGGAGCTGTTTTTT
cdr3_aa: CASSLEGTQVSNTGELFF

v_call: TRBV5-8
d_call: TRBD2
j_call: TRBJ2-2
cdr3_length: 19
clone_size: .
cdr3_nt: TGTGCCAGCAGCTCGAACAGTGGGACTAGCGGGAGTGGATCCGGGGAGCTGTTTTTT
cdr3_aa: CASSSNSGTSGSGSGELFF

v_call: TRBV28
d_call: .
j_call: TRBJ1-4
cdr3_length: 14
clone_size: .
cdr3_nt: TGTGCCAGCAGTTTACAGGGGCTGAGTGAAAAACTGTTTTTT
cdr3_aa: CASSLQGLSEKLFF

v_call: TRBV29-1
d_call: .
j_call: TRBJ2-7
cdr3_length: 12
clone_size: few
cdr3_nt: TGCAGCGTAGGGGGACAAACCTACGAGCAGTACTTC
cdr3_aa: CSVGGQTYEQYF

v_call: TRBV7-3
d_call: .
j_call: TRBJ1-1
cdr3_length: 14
clone_size: .
cdr3_nt: TGTGCCAGCAGCTTAACGCCCGGGAACACTGAAGCTTTCTTT
cdr3_aa: CASSLTPGNTEAFF

v_call: TRBV30
d_call: TRBD2
j_call: TRBJ2-1
cdr3_length: 14
clone_size: .
cdr3_nt: TGTGCCTGGACTAGCGGGAGCTCCTACAATGAGCAGTTCTTC
cdr3_aa: CAWTSGSSYNEQFF

v_call: TRBV7-2
d_call: TRBD1
j_call: TRBJ2-7
cdr3_length: 13
clone_size: .
cdr3_nt: TGTGCCAGCAGCAGCGACAGGGGAAACGAGCAGTACTTC
cdr3_aa: CASSSDRGNEQYF

v_call: TRBV2
d_call: .
j_call: TRBJ2-1
cdr3_length: 12
clone_size: .
cdr3_nt: TGTGCCAGCAGTGAGATGAGGGGGTCCCAGTTCTTC
cdr3_aa: CASSEMRGSQFF

v_call: TRBV5-1
d_call: .
j_call: TRBJ1-3
cdr3_length: 14
clone_size: .
cdr3_nt: TGCGCCAGCAGCTTGGCCGAGGGTATAGACACCATATATTTT
cdr3_aa: CASSLAEGIDTIYF

v_call: TRBV7-9
d_call: .
j_call: TRBJ2-7
cdr3_length: 12
clone_size: .
cdr3_nt: TGTGCCAGCAGCTACGGGGGCTACGAGCAGTACTTC
cdr3_aa: CASSYGGYEQYF

v_call: TRBV6-1
d_call: .
j_call: TRBJ2-1
cdr3_length: 13
clone_size: few
cdr3_nt: TGTGCCAGCAGTGAAGCGGTAAGCGATGAGCAGTTCTTC
cdr3_aa: CASSEAVSDEQFF

v_call: TRBV2
d_call: .
j_call: TRBJ1-1
cdr3_length: 16
clone_size: .
cdr3_nt: TGTGCCAGCAGTGCGACAATCCCCCGGATGAACACTGAAGCTTTCTTT
cdr3_aa: CASSATIPRMNTEAFF

v_call: TRBV19
d_call: TRBD2
j_call: TRBJ2-7
cdr3_length: 13
clone_size: .
cdr3_nt: TGTGCCAGTAGTCTAGCGGGGGCCTACGAGCAGTACTTC
cdr3_aa: CASSLAGAYEQYF

v_call: TRBV5-1
d_call: .
j_call: TRBJ2-5
cdr3_length: 15
clone_size: .
cdr3_nt: TGCGCCAGCAGCTTGACAGGGTCAGCCCTGGAGACCCAGTACTTC
cdr3_aa: CASSLTGSALETQYF

v_call: TRBV7-2
d_call: TRBD2
j_call: TRBJ2-7
cdr3_length: 15
clone_size: .
cdr3_nt: TGTGCCAGCAGCTTAGCTGGGACTAGCCAATACGAGCAGTACTTC
cdr3_aa: CASSLAGTSQYEQYF

v_call: TRBV19
d_call: TRBD2
j_call: TRBJ2-7
cdr3_length: 16
clone_size: .
cdr3_nt: TGTGCCAGTAGTACTCAAAGCGGGAAAACCTCCTACGAGCAGTACTTC
cdr3_aa: CASSTQSGKTSYEQYF

v_call: TRBV7-7
d_call: TRBD2
j_call: TRBJ2-1
cdr3_length: 15
clone_size: .
cdr3_nt: TGTGCCAGCAGCCCCTACGCACTAGCGCTCAATGAGCAGTTCTTC
cdr3_aa: CASSPYALALNEQFF

v_call: TRBV7-9
d_call: TRBD2
j_call: TRBJ2-2
cdr3_length: 16
clone_size: .
cdr3_nt: TGTGCCAGCAGCTTAAGCGGGGGAGGGAACACCGGGGAGCTGTTTTTT
cdr3_aa: CASSLSGGGNTGELFF

v_call: TRBV29-1
d_call: TRBD2
j_call: TRBJ2-7
cdr3_length: 14
clone_size: .
cdr3_nt: TGCAGCGTTGACCAAGCGGGGGCCTCCTACGAGCAGTACTTC
cdr3_aa: CSVDQAGASYEQYF

v_call: TRBV5-1
d_call: .
j_call: TRBJ2-3
cdr3_length: 13
clone_size: .
cdr3_nt: TGCGCCAGCAGCTTTCCGGGAGAGGATACGCAGTATTTT
cdr3_aa: CASSFPGEDTQYF

v_call: TRBV11-1
d_call: .
j_call: TRBJ2-2
cdr3_length: 14
clone_size: .
cdr3_nt: TGTGCCAGCAGCCGGACAGCGAACACCGGGGAGCTGTTTTTT
cdr3_aa: CASSRTANTGELFF

v_call: TRBV28
d_call: .
j_call: TRBJ2-5
cdr3_length: 14
clone_size: .
cdr3_nt: TGTGCCAGCAGTTTATCTCCAAACGGAGGGACCCAGTACTTC
cdr3_aa: CASSLSPNGGTQYF

v_call: TRBV11-3
d_call: TRBD2
j_call: TRBJ2-1
cdr3_length: 15
clone_size: .
cdr3_nt: TGTGCCAGCAGCTTTAGCGGGAGCTCCTACAATGAGCAGTTCTTC
cdr3_aa: CASSFSGSSYNEQFF

v_call: TRBV7-9
d_call: .
j_call: TRBJ2-5
cdr3_length: 14
clone_size: .
cdr3_nt: TGTGCCAGCAGCTTAGCGTGGCAGCAAGAGACCCAGTACTTC
cdr3_aa: CASSLAWQQETQYF

v_call: TRBV6-1
d_call: .
j_call: TRBJ2-7
cdr3_length: 15
clone_size: .
cdr3_nt: TGTGCCAGCAGTGAGAACTCGGGGGGCTACTACGAGCAGTACTTC
cdr3_aa: CASSENSGGYYEQYF

v_call: TRBV10-3
d_call: TRBD1
j_call: TRBJ2-7
cdr3_length: 13
clone_size: few
cdr3_nt: TGTGCCATCCGACAGGACAGGAGCGGCGAGCAGTACTTC
cdr3_aa: CAIRQDRSGEQYF

v_call: TRBV6-1
d_call: .
j_call: TRBJ2-7
cdr3_length: 14
clone_size: .
cdr3_nt: TGTGCCAGCAAGGCCGGACTTACCTCCTACGAGCAGTACTTC
cdr3_aa: CASKAGLTSYEQYF

v_call: TRBV11-3
d_call: .
j_call: TRBJ2-7
cdr3_length: 16
clone_size: .
cdr3_nt: TGTGCCAGCAGTAATCCCGCCGGGGGACAGAGCTACGAGCAGTACTTC
cdr3_aa: CASSNPAGGQSYEQYF

v_call: TRBV2
d_call: TRBD1
j_call: TRBJ1-4
cdr3_length: 14
clone_size: .
cdr3_nt: TGTGCCAGCAGTAGGACAGGGCAGCGGGAAAAACTGTTTTTT
cdr3_aa: CASSRTGQREKLFF

v_call: TRBV6-6
d_call: .
j_call: TRBJ2-6
cdr3_length: 16
clone_size: .
cdr3_nt: TGTGCCAGCAGTTCCCACGGGAGCTCTGGGGCCAACGTCCTGACTTTC
cdr3_aa: CASSSHGSSGANVLTF

v_call: TRBV18
d_call: TRBD1
j_call: TRBJ1-5
cdr3_length: 16
clone_size: .
cdr3_nt: TGTGCCAGCTCACCGTCTACAGGGGCAATCAATCAGCCCCAGCATTTT
cdr3_aa: CASSPSTGAINQPQHF

v_call: TRBV27
d_call: TRBD1
j_call: TRBJ1-1
cdr3_length: 13
clone_size: .
cdr3_nt: TGTGCCAGCAGAGGGACAGGGGAGGGTGAAGCTTTCTTT
cdr3_aa: CASRGTGEGEAFF

v_call: TRBV30
d_call: .
j_call: TRBJ1-2
cdr3_length: 12
clone_size: few
cdr3_nt: TGTGCCTTTCCCCACCGGGGCTATGGCTACACCTTC
cdr3_aa: CAFPHRGYGYTF

v_call: TRBV28
d_call: .
j_call: TRBJ2-1
cdr3_length: 11
clone_size: .
cdr3_nt: TGTGCCAGCAGTCGGGAGATTGAGCAGTTCTTC
cdr3_aa: CASSREIEQFF